This T cell receptor (beta chain) was sequenced in a study of blood T cell repertoires in COVID-19. Trimming took 8 bases from V and 5 from J; bases not matched to a gene: 3. CDR1 and CDR2 from the germline V gene are SNHLY and FYNNEI. The CDR3 has 13 amino acids. Libraries were prepared by immunoSEQ multiplex PCR; TCRdb keeps only in-frame clonotypes and omits some of them. Of about 210,000 clones in the sample, 65% to 90% are singletons; the top ten hold roughly 5%. The sample taken for sequencing was peripheral blood. This sequence originates from a man aged 50-60 years with COVID-19, enrolled during active disease. V usage is TRBV2 and J usage is TRBJ2-2; 9 nucleotides line up with TRBD2. The CDR3 DNA follows: TGTGCCAGCGGCGGGGGGGTTACCGGGGAGCTGTTTTTT. Amino acid sequence: CASGGGVTGELFF.